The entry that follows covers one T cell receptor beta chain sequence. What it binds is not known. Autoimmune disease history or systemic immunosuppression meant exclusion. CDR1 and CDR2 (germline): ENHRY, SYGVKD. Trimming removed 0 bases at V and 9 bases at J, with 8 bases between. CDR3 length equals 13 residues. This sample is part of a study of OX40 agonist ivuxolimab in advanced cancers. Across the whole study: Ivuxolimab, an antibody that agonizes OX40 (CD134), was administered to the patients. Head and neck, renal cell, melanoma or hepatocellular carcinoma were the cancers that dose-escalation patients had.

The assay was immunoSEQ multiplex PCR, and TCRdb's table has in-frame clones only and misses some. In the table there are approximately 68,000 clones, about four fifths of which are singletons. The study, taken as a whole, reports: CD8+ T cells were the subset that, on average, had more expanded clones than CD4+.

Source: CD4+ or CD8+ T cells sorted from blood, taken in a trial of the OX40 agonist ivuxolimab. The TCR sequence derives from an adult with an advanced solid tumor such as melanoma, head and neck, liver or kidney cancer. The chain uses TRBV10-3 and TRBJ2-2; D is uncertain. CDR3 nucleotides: TGTGCCATCAGTGAGTCGGGCGAGTGGGAGCTGTTTTTT. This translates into CAISESGEWELFF.